A selection of T cell receptor beta chains follows, all from one sample in a study of blood T cell repertoires in COVID-19. Here immunoSEQ multiplex PCR was the method, and the copy in TCRdb shows in-frame clones only, minus some. The sample records more than 200,000 clones, approximately 80% being singletons. Sequences were obtained from peripheral blood. These receptors were taken from a woman aged 80 or over with COVID-19, enrolled during active disease. CDR3s include the opening cysteine and the closing phenylalanine or tryptophan. Fields, in order: clone size, V gene, J gene, D gene, CDR3 protein, CDR3 DNA. D genes are given only for firm matches. Size tells how often a clone was seen (once, few, many) or the class of an expanded clone, and some rows leave it out.

clone size: -; V gene: TRBV5-1; J gene: TRBJ1-2; D gene: -; CDR3 protein: CASSPGGQPYGYTF; CDR3 DNA: TGCGCCAGCAGCCCGGGAGGACAGCCATATGGCTACACCTTC
clone size: -; V gene: TRBV7-8; J gene: TRBJ1-1; D gene: TRBD1; CDR3 protein: CASSYPGTGGLRGEAFF; CDR3 DNA: TGTGCCAGCAGCTACCCCGGGACAGGGGGGTTAAGGGGTGAAGCTTTCTTT
clone size: -; V gene: TRBV6-6; J gene: TRBJ1-2; D gene: TRBD1; CDR3 protein: CASSGTGGFYGYTF; CDR3 DNA: TGTGCCAGCTCTGGGACAGGGGGTTTCTATGGCTACACCTTC
clone size: -; V gene: TRBV7-2; J gene: TRBJ2-1; D gene: TRBD2; CDR3 protein: CASSLNRGGYNEQFF; CDR3 DNA: TGTGCCAGCAGCTTAAATCGGGGGGGTTACAATGAGCAGTTCTTC
clone size: -; V gene: TRBV10-3; J gene: TRBJ1-1; D gene: TRBD1; CDR3 protein: CAISEDRVTEAFF; CDR3 DNA: TGTGCCATCAGTGAGGACAGGGTCACTGAAGCTTTCTTT
clone size: -; V gene: TRBV4-1; J gene: TRBJ2-5; D gene: TRBD2; CDR3 protein: CASSRGGGSGETQYF; CDR3 DNA: TGCGCCAGCAGCCGCGGGGGGGGCTCAGGAGAGACCCAGTACTTC
clone size: few; V gene: TRBV24-1; J gene: TRBJ2-2; D gene: TRBD2; CDR3 protein: CATSVTGGTGELFF; CDR3 DNA: TGTGCCACCAGTGTGACGGGGGGCACCGGGGAGCTGTTTTTT
clone size: -; V gene: TRBV9; J gene: TRBJ1-2; D gene: -; CDR3 protein: CASTETGNEGYGYTF; CDR3 DNA: TGTGCCAGCACCGAAACAGGGAATGAAGGCTATGGCTACACCTTC
clone size: -; V gene: TRBV4-1; J gene: TRBJ2-7; D gene: -; CDR3 protein: CASSQGAGGTYEQYF; CDR3 DNA: TGCGCCAGCAGCCAAGGGGCAGGGGGGACCTACGAGCAGTACTTC
clone size: -; V gene: TRBV6-5; J gene: TRBJ1-6; D gene: -; CDR3 protein: CASRATVEAGGPLHF; CDR3 DNA: TGTGCCAGCAGAGCTACGGTAGAAGCTGGAGGTCCCCTCCACTTT
clone size: few; V gene: TRBV24-1; J gene: TRBJ1-2; D gene: -; CDR3 protein: CATSDLGQDYGYTF; CDR3 DNA: TGTGCCACCAGTGATTTGGGGCAGGACTATGGCTACACCTTC
clone size: -; V gene: TRBV2; J gene: TRBJ2-7; D gene: TRBD1; CDR3 protein: CASSRTGYEQYF; CDR3 DNA: TGTGCCAGCAGTCGGACAGGCTACGAGCAGTACTTC
clone size: -; V gene: TRBV10-3; J gene: TRBJ2-3; D gene: TRBD2; CDR3 protein: CAISEDGGDTDTQYF; CDR3 DNA: TGTGCCATCAGTGAGGACGGGGGGGACACAGATACGCAGTATTTT
clone size: -; V gene: TRBV3-1/TRBV3-2; J gene: TRBJ1-4; D gene: -; CDR3 protein: CASSQRGQGEKLFF; CDR3 DNA: TGTGCCAGCAGCCAACGGGGTCAAGGCGAAAAACTGTTTTTT
clone size: -; V gene: TRBV2; J gene: TRBJ1-1; D gene: TRBD1; CDR3 protein: CASSPGGRRTEAFF; CDR3 DNA: TGTGCCAGCAGTCCAGGGGGCAGGAGGACTGAAGCTTTCTTT
clone size: -; V gene: TRBV12-3/TRBV12-4; J gene: TRBJ2-7; D gene: -; CDR3 protein: CASSLSASYEQYF; CDR3 DNA: TGTGCCAGCAGTTTATCAGCGTCTTACGAGCAGTACTTC
clone size: -; V gene: TRBV18; J gene: TRBJ2-2; D gene: -; CDR3 protein: CASSPPSAGLSGELFF; CDR3 DNA: TGTGCCAGCTCACCACCCTCCGCAGGATTATCCGGGGAGCTGTTTTTT
clone size: -; V gene: TRBV19; J gene: TRBJ1-2; D gene: -; CDR3 protein: CASSIVRANYGYTF; CDR3 DNA: TGTGCCAGTAGTATAGTCAGGGCTAACTATGGCTACACCTTC
clone size: -; V gene: TRBV18; J gene: TRBJ1-2; D gene: TRBD1; CDR3 protein: CASSPRLDGGQGDGYTF; CDR3 DNA: TGTGCCAGCTCACCACGTCTAGACGGAGGACAGGGAGATGGCTACACCTTC
clone size: -; V gene: TRBV10-3; J gene: TRBJ1-4; D gene: TRBD1; CDR3 protein: CAISEAGGNEKLFF; CDR3 DNA: TGTGCCATCAGTGAGGCAGGGGGGAATGAAAAACTGTTTTTT
clone size: -; V gene: TRBV5-1; J gene: TRBJ2-7; D gene: TRBD1; CDR3 protein: CASRPRTGSSYEQYF; CDR3 DNA: TGCGCCAGCAGACCAAGGACAGGGTCCTCCTACGAGCAGTACTTC
clone size: once; V gene: TRBV6-5; J gene: TRBJ1-4; D gene: -; CDR3 protein: CASSYSTFEKLFF; CDR3 DNA: TGTGCCAGCAGTTACTCGACTTTTGAAAAACTGTTTTTT
clone size: -; V gene: TRBV6-5; J gene: TRBJ2-7; D gene: TRBD1; CDR3 protein: CASSPGQTYEQYF; CDR3 DNA: TGTGCCAGCAGCCCGGGACAGACCTACGAGCAGTACTTC
clone size: -; V gene: TRBV7-9; J gene: TRBJ1-1; D gene: -; CDR3 protein: CASSRDGRNTEAFF; CDR3 DNA: TGTGCCAGCAGCCGAGACGGGAGGAACACTGAAGCTTTCTTT
clone size: -; V gene: TRBV2; J gene: TRBJ2-3; D gene: -; CDR3 protein: CASRGGGDTQYF; CDR3 DNA: TGTGCCAGCAGAGGCGGGGGCGATACGCAGTATTTT
clone size: -; V gene: TRBV12-3/TRBV12-4; J gene: TRBJ1-5; D gene: TRBD1; CDR3 protein: CASRRTGWEPQHF; CDR3 DNA: TGTGCCAGCAGACGGACAGGCTGGGAGCCCCAGCATTTT
clone size: -; V gene: TRBV18; J gene: TRBJ1-2; D gene: -; CDR3 protein: CASSPGAGVNYGYTF; CDR3 DNA: TGTGCCAGCTCACCAGGGGCAGGGGTAAACTATGGCTACACCTTC
clone size: -; V gene: TRBV2; J gene: TRBJ1-3; D gene: -; CDR3 protein: CASLRDSGNTIYF; CDR3 DNA: TGTGCCAGCCTCCGGGACTCTGGAAACACCATATATTTT
clone size: once; V gene: TRBV5-8; J gene: TRBJ1-1; D gene: -; CDR3 protein: CASSLDLGGWSTEAFF; CDR3 DNA: TGTGCCAGCAGCTTGGATTTGGGGGGTTGGTCCACTGAAGCTTTCTTT
clone size: -; V gene: TRBV28; J gene: TRBJ1-2; D gene: -; CDR3 protein: CASSPQGLGKDYGYTF; CDR3 DNA: TGTGCCAGCAGTCCTCAGGGACTTGGAAAGGACTATGGCTACACCTTC
clone size: -; V gene: TRBV5-1; J gene: TRBJ2-5; D gene: TRBD2; CDR3 protein: CASSLLPSGGRETQYF; CDR3 DNA: TGCGCCAGCAGCTTGTTACCTAGCGGGGGACGAGAGACCCAGTACTTC
clone size: few; V gene: TRBV19; J gene: TRBJ2-3; D gene: -; CDR3 protein: CASSTQTGLGSQYF; CDR3 DNA: TGTGCCAGTAGTACACAAACAGGCTTGGGCTCGCAGTATTTT
clone size: once; V gene: TRBV7-6; J gene: TRBJ2-7; D gene: TRBD2; CDR3 protein: CASSLGMASGVYEQYF; CDR3 DNA: TGTGCCAGCAGCTTAGGGATGGCTAGCGGGGTCTACGAGCAGTACTTC
clone size: -; V gene: TRBV7-2; J gene: TRBJ2-3; D gene: -; CDR3 protein: CASSTSASTDTQYF; CDR3 DNA: TGTGCCAGCAGCACTAGTGCTAGCACAGATACGCAGTATTTT
clone size: -; V gene: TRBV27; J gene: TRBJ1-6; D gene: -; CDR3 protein: CASSLLGGNSPLHF; CDR3 DNA: TGTGCCAGCAGTTTATTGGGGGGGAACTCACCCCTCCACTTT
clone size: once; V gene: TRBV19; J gene: TRBJ2-7; D gene: -; CDR3 protein: CASSREGWDGGRYEQYF; CDR3 DNA: TGTGCCAGTAGTCGTGAAGGTTGGGATGGGGGCCGCTACGAGCAGTACTTC
clone size: -; V gene: TRBV5-4; J gene: TRBJ1-4; D gene: -; CDR3 protein: CASSPGGLSPANEKLFF; CDR3 DNA: TGTGCCAGCAGTCCGGGGGGACTTTCGCCCGCGAATGAAAAACTGTTTTTT
clone size: -; V gene: TRBV7-3; J gene: TRBJ2-1; D gene: TRBD2; CDR3 protein: CASSSSGGPNEQFF; CDR3 DNA: TGTGCCAGCAGCTCTAGCGGGGGGCCCAATGAGCAGTTCTTC
clone size: -; V gene: TRBV7-8; J gene: TRBJ1-5; D gene: -; CDR3 protein: CASSFTTQGSGNQPQHF; CDR3 DNA: TGTGCCAGCAGCTTCACAACACAGGGATCGGGCAATCAGCCCCAGCATTTT
clone size: once; V gene: TRBV6-2/TRBV6-3; J gene: TRBJ1-5; D gene: -; CDR3 protein: CASSYSVSGRYQPQHF; CDR3 DNA: TGTGCCAGCAGTTACTCGGTCAGTGGTCGATATCAGCCCCAGCATTTT
clone size: -; V gene: TRBV20-1; J gene: TRBJ1-1; D gene: -; CDR3 protein: CSASLLPETQNTEAFF; CDR3 DNA: TGCAGTGCTAGTTTGTTGCCAGAAACACAGAACACTGAAGCTTTCTTT
clone size: -; V gene: TRBV4-1; J gene: TRBJ1-2; D gene: TRBD1; CDR3 protein: CASSRGQGNYGYTF; CDR3 DNA: TGCGCCAGCAGCCGAGGACAGGGTAACTATGGCTACACCTTC
clone size: once; V gene: TRBV6-7; J gene: TRBJ1-3; D gene: -; CDR3 protein: CASRRKGNTIYF; CDR3 DNA: TGTGCCAGCAGGCGGAAGGGAAACACCATATATTTT
clone size: -; V gene: TRBV18; J gene: TRBJ1-5; D gene: TRBD1; CDR3 protein: CASSGTGNQPQHF; CDR3 DNA: TGTGCCAGCTCAGGGACAGGCAATCAGCCCCAGCATTTT
clone size: -; V gene: TRBV9; J gene: TRBJ2-3; D gene: TRBD2; CDR3 protein: CASSVGGTSVDTQYF; CDR3 DNA: TGTGCCAGCAGCGTAGGAGGGACTAGTGTTGATACGCAGTATTTT
clone size: -; V gene: TRBV3-1/TRBV3-2; J gene: TRBJ2-2; D gene: -; CDR3 protein: CASSYRQGSSTGELFF; CDR3 DNA: TGTGCCAGCAGCTATCGCCAGGGTTCGAGCACCGGGGAGCTGTTTTTT
clone size: -; V gene: TRBV28; J gene: TRBJ1-2; D gene: TRBD1; CDR3 protein: CASTTSGQNYGYTF; CDR3 DNA: TGTGCCAGCACGACCTCGGGACAGAACTATGGCTACACCTTC